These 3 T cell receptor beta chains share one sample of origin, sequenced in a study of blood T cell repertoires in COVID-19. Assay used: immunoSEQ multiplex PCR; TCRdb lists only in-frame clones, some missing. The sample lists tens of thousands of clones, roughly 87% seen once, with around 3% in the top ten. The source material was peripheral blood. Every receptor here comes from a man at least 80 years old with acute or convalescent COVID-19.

The CDR3 DNA sequence: TGTGCCAGCAGCTTGGGGTGGGACAGTTCCTACGAGCAGTACTTC. Translating it yields CASSLGWDSSYEQYF. V usage is TRBV5-5 and J usage is TRBJ2-7; 7 bases map to TRBD1. The CDR3 loop spans 15 amino acids. The ends lost 0 bases at V and 1 base at J; junction bases unmatched: 4. The germline CDR1 and CDR2 sequences are SGHKS and YYEKEE (reference sequence).

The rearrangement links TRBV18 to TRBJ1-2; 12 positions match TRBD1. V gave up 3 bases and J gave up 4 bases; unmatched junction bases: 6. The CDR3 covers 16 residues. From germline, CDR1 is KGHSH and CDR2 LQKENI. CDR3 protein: CASSPGTGGLGYGYTF. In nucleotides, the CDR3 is TGTGCCAGCTCACCCGGGACAGGGGGCCTGGGCTATGGCTACACCTTC.

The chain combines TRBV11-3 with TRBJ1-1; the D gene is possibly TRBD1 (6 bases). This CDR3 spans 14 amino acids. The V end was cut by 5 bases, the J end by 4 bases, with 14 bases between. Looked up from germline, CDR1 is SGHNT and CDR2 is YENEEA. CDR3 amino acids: CASSPQGMVTEAFF. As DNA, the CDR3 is TGTGCCAGCAGCCCACAGGGTATGGTCACTGAAGCTTTCTTT.